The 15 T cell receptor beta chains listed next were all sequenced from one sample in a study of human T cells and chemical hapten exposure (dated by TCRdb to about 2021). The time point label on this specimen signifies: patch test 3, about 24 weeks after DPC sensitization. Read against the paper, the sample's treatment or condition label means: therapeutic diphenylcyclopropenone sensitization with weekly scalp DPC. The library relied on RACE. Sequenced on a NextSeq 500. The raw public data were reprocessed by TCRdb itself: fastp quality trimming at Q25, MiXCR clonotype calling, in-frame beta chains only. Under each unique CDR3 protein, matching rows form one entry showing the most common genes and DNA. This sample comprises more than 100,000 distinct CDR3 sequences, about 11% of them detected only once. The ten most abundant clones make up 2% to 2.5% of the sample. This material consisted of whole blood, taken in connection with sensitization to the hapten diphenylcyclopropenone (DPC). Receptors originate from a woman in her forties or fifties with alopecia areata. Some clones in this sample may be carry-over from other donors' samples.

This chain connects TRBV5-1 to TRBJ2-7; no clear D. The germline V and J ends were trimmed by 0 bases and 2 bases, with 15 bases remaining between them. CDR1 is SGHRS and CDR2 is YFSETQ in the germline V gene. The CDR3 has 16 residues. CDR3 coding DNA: TGCGCCAGCAGCTTGGCCGGCATGGACCAGACCTACGAGCAGTACTTC. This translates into CASSLAGMDQTYEQYF.

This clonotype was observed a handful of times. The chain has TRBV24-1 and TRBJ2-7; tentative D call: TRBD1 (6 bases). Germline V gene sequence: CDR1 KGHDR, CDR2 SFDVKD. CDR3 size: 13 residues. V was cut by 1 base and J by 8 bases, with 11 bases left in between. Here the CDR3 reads CATSDFTGNQQYF. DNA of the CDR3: TGTGCCACCAGTGATTTCACAGGGAATCAGCAGTACTTC.

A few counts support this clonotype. In DNA, the CDR3 is TGCAGTGCTGACACTAGCGGGAGGGCCTCAGATACGCAGTATTTT. Its translation: CSADTSGRASDTQYF. The gene calls are TRBV20-1 and TRBJ2-3; 13 nucleotides align to TRBD2. This CDR3 has 15 amino acids. V dropped 5 bases and J dropped 4; count of bases not matched to a gene: 6. Germline CDR1 is DFQATT and CDR2 is SNEGSKA (reference sequence).

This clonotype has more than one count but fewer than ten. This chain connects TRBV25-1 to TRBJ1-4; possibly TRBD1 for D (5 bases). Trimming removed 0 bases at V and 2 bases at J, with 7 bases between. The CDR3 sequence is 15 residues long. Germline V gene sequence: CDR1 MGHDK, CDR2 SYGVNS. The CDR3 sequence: CASSEYGGTNEKLFF. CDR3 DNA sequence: TGTGCCAGCAGTGAATATGGGGGGACTAATGAAAAACTGTTTTTT.

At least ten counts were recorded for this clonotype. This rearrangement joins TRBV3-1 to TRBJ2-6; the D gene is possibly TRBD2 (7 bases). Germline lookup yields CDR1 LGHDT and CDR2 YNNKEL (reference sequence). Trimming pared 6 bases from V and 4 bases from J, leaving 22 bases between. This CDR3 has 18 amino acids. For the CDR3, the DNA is TGTGCCAGCAGAGGGTCGGAGCGGGAAGGGACAGGGGCCAACGTCCTGACTTTC. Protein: CASRGSEREGTGANVLTF.

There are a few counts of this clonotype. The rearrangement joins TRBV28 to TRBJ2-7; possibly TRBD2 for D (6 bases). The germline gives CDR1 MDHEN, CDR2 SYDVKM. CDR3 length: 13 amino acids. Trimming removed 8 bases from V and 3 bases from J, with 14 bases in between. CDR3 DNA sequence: TGTGCCAGCCGGGACGCCGGGGGCTACGAGCAGTACTTC. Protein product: CASRDAGGYEQYF.

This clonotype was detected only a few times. CDR3 in amino acids: CASSLRLPDTGELFF. CDR3 nucleotide sequence: TGTGCCAGCAGCTTACGTCTCCCCGACACCGGGGAGCTGTTTTTT. The rearrangement links TRBV7-8 to TRBJ2-2, with D unresolved. The V end was cut by 2 bases, the J end by 3 bases, with 10 bases between. From germline, CDR1 is SGHVS and CDR2 FQNEAQ. This CDR3 spans 15 amino acids.

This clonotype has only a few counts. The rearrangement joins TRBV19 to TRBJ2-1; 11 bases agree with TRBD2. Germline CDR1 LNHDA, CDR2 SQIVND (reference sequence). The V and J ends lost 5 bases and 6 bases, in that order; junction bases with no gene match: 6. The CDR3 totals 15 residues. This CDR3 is CASSLAGGTLNEQFF. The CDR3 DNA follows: TGTGCCAGTAGTTTAGCGGGAGGGACACTCAATGAGCAGTTCTTC.

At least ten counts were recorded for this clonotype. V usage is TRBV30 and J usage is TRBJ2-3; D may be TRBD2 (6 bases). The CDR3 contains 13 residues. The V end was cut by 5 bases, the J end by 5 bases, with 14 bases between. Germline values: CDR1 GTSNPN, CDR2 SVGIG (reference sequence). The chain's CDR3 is CAWDRVEGDTQYF. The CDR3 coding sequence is TGTGCCTGGGACCGGGTGGAGGGAGATACGCAGTATTTT.

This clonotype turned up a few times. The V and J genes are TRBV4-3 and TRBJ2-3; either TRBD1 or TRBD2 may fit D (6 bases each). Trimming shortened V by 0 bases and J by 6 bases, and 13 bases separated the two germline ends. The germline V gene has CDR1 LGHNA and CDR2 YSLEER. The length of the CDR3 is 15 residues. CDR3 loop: CASSQEGGRDDTQYF. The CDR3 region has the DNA TGCGCCAGCAGCCAAGAAGGGGGGCGGGACGATACGCAGTATTTT.

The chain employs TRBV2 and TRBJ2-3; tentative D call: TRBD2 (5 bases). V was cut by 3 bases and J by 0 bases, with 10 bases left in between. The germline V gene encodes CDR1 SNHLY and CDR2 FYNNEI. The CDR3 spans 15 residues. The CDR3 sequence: CASSDRDSSTDTQYF. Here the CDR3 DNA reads TGTGCCAGCAGTGACCGGGATTCCAGCACAGATACGCAGTATTTT. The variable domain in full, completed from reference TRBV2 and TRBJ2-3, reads EPEVTQTPSHQVTQMGQEVILRCVPISNHLYFYWYRQILGQKVEFLVSFYNNEISEKSEIFDDQFSVERPDGSNFTLKIRSTKLEDSAMYFCASSDRDSSTDTQYFGPGTRLTVL.

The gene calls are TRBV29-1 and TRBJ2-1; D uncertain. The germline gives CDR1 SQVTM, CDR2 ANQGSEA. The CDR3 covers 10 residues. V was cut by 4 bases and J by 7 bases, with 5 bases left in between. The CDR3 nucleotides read TGCAGCGTTGTGGAGAATGAGCAGTTCTTC. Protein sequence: CSVVENEQFF.

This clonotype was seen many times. CDR3 nucleotides: TGTGCCAGCACCGGGACAGGCGTCCTCTACGAGCAGTACTTC. It translates to CASTGTGVLYEQYF. This chain joins TRBV2 and TRBJ2-7; 8 bases are a match to TRBD1. The CDR3 sequence is 14 residues long. Germline CDR1 SNHLY, CDR2 FYNNEI. Trimming cost V 7 bases and J 3 bases; bases outside gene matches: 8.

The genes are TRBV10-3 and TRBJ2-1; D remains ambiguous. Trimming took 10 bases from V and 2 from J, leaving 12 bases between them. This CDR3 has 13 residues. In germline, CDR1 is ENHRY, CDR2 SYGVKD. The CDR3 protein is CATSDFAYNEQFF. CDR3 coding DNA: TGTGCCACCTCAGACTTCGCCTACAATGAGCAGTTCTTC.

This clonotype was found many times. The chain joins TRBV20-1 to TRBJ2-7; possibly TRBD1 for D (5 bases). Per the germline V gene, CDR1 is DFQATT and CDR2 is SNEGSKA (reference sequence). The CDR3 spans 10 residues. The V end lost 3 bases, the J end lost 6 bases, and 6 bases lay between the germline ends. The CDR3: CSARDIEQYF. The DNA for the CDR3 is TGCAGTGCTAGGGACATCGAGCAGTACTTC.